Below, 3 T cell receptor beta chains from the same sample are listed, as sequenced in a study of shared clonotypes between healthy human individuals. Only in-frame clones appear in the TCRdb table, and some are missing; sequencing was by immunoSEQ multiplex PCR. The sample lists about 490,000 clones, roughly four fifths occurring once. Material for sequencing was PBMCs. Receptors originate from a woman between 40 and 55 years old in good health. Some clones in this sample may be carry-over from other donors' samples.

The genes are TRBV10-3 and TRBJ2-1; TRBD2 agrees at 15 bases. V lost 10 bases to trimming and J lost 6 bases; unmatched junction nucleotides: 10. The CDR3 has 16 residues. CDR1 and CDR2 (germline): ENHRY, SYGVKD. The CDR3 sequence is CATLGLAGGPGNEQFF. Here the CDR3 DNA reads TGTGCCACTTTGGGACTAGCGGGGGGACCTGGCAATGAGCAGTTCTTC.

Concerning this clone itself: A read error likely explains this, since a far larger clone differs by one base. Other DNA sequences of this sample code for an identical CDR3. The genes are TRBV18 and TRBJ2-5, with unresolved D. Trimming removed 2 bases at V and 5 bases at J, with 3 bases between. The CDR3 has 11 amino acids. Germline V gene data show CDR1 as KGHSH and CDR2 as LQKENI. DNA of the CDR3: TGTGCCAGCTCACCAGGCGAGACCCAGTACTTC. Translating it yields CASSPGETQYF.

The chain has TRBV25-1 and TRBJ1-4; unclear D gene. Trimming removed 3 bases at V and 4 bases at J, with 9 bases between. The CDR3 sequence is 14 residues long. In germline, CDR1 is MGHDK, CDR2 SYGVNS. The CDR3 region is CASSDSQRNEKLFF. The CDR3 DNA is TGTGCCAGCAGTGACTCCCAACGTAATGAAAAACTGTTTTTT.